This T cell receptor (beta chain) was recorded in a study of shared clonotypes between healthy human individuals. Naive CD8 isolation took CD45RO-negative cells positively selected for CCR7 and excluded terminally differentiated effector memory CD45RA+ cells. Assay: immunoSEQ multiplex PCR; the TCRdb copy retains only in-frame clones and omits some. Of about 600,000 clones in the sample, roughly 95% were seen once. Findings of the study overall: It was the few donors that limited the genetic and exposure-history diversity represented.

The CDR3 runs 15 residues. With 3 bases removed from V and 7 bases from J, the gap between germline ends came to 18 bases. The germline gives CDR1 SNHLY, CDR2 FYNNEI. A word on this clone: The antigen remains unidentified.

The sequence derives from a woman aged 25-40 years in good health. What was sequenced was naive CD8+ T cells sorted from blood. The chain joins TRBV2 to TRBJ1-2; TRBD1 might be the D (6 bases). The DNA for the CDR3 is TGTGCCAGCAGTGAGGGGCGGCTCGGGGGCCTTGGCTACACCTTC. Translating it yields CASSEGRLGGLGYTF.